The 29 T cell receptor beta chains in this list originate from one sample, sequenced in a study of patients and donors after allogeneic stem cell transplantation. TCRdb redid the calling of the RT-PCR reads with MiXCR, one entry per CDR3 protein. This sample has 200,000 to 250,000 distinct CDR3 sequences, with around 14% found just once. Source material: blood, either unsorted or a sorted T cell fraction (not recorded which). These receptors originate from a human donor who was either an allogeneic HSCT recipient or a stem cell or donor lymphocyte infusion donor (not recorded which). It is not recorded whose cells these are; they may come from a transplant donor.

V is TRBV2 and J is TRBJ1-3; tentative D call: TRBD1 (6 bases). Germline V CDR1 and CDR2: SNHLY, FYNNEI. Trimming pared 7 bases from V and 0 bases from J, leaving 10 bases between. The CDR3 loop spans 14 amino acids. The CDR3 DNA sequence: TGTGCCAGCACTACAGGGAGCTCTGGAAACACCATATATTTT. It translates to CASTTGSSGNTIYF.

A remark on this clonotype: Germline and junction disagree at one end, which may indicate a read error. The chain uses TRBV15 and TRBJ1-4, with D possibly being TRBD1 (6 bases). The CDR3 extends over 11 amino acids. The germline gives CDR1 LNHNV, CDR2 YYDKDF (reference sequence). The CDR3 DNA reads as TGTGCCACCAGCAGAACCCCAGGGGTGGGTTTT. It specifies CATSRTPGVGF. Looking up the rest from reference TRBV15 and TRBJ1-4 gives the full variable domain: DAMVIQNPRYQVTQFGKPVTLSCSQTLNHNVMYWYQQKSSQAPKLLFHYYDKDFNNEADTPDNFQSRRPNTSFCFLDIRSPGLGDTAMYLCATSRTPGVGFGSGTQLSVL.

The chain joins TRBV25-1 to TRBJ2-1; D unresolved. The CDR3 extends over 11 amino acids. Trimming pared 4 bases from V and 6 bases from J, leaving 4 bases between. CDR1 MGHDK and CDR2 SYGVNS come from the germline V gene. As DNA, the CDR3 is TGTGCCAGCAGTGGAGCCAATGAGCAGTTCTTC. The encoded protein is CASSGANEQFF.

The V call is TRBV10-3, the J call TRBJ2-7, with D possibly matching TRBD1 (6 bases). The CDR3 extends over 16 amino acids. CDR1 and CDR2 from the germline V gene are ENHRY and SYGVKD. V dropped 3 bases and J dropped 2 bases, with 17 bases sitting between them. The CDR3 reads CAISDILKGHTYEQYF. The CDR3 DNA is TGTGCCATCAGTGACATTCTAAAGGGACACACCTACGAGCAGTACTTC.

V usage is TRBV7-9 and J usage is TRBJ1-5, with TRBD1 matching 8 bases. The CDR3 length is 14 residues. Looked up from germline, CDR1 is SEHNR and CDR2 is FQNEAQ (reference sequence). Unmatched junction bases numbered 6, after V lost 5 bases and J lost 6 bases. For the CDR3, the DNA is TGTGCCAGCAGCCCGGACAGGGCGGGTCAGCCCCAGCATTTT. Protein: CASSPDRAGQPQHF.

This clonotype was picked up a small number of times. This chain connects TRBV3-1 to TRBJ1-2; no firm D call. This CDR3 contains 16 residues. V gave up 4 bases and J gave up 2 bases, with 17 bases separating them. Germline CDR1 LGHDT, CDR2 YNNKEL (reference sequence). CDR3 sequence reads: CASSPKTLSPNYGYTF. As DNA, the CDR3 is TGTGCCAGCAGCCCTAAAACACTTAGCCCGAACTATGGCTACACCTTC.

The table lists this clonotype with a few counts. The CDR3 bases are TGTGCCAGCAGCTTAGAATTGGGAGGAACCGGGGAGCTGTTTTTT. It is translated as CASSLELGGTGELFF. This chain connects TRBV7-8 to TRBJ2-2, with a tentative D call TRBD2 (6 bases). This CDR3 is built from 15 residues. CDR1 and CDR2 from the germline V gene are SGHVS and FQNEAQ. V lost 1 base, J lost 5 bases, and 11 bases lay in between.

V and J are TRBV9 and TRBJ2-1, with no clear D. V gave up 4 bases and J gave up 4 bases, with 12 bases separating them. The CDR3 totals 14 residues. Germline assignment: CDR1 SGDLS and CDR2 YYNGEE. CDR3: CASSSVIGYNEQFF. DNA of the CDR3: TGTGCCAGCAGCTCGGTTATTGGGTACAATGAGCAGTTCTTC.

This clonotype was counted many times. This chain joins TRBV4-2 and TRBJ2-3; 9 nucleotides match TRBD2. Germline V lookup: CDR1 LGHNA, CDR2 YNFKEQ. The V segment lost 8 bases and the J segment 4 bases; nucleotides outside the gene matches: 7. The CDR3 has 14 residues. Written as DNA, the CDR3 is TGTGCCAGCCGCGGGGGGGGGGCCCCAGATACGCAGTATTTT. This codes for CASRGGGAPDTQYF.

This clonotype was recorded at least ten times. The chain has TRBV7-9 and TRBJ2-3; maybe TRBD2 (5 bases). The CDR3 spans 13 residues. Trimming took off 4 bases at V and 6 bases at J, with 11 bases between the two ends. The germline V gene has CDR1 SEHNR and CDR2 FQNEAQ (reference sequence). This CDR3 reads CASSSIGGDTQYF. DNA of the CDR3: TGTGCCAGCAGCTCTATCGGCGGGGATACGCAGTATTTT.

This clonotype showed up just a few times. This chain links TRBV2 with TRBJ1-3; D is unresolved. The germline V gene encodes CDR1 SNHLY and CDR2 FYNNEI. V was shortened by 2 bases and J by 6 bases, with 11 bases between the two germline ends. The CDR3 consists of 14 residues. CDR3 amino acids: CASSEWRFENTIYF. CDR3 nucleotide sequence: TGTGCCAGCAGTGAATGGAGATTCGAAAACACCATATATTTT.

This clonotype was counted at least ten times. The CDR3 sequence is CAWSDNQGAYLNEQFF. The CDR3 coding sequence is TGTGCCTGGAGCGATAACCAGGGGGCGTATTTAAATGAGCAGTTCTTC. J is TRBJ2-1 and V is TRBV30, with 8 bases that match TRBD1. The V gene's germline CDR1 is GTSNPN and CDR2 SVGIG (reference sequence). The CDR3 has 16 residues. J gave up 7 bases and V 3 bases, and 14 bases lay outside the gene matches.

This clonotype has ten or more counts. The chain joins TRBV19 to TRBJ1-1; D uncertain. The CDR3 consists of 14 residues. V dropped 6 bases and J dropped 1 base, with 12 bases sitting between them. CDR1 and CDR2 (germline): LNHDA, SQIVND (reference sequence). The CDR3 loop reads CASRPPGTNTEAFF. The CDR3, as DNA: TGTGCCAGTAGACCTCCGGGCACGAACACTGAAGCTTTCTTT.

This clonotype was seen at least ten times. This CDR3 is CASSIRDTAYEQYF. CDR3 DNA: TGTGCCAGCAGTATACGGGACACTGCCTACGAGCAGTACTTC. V and J are TRBV27 and TRBJ2-7; TRBD1 might be the D (6 bases). The CDR3 covers 14 residues. In germline, CDR1 is MNHEY, CDR2 SMNVEV (reference sequence). V was trimmed by 5 bases and J by 2 bases, leaving 13 bases between them.

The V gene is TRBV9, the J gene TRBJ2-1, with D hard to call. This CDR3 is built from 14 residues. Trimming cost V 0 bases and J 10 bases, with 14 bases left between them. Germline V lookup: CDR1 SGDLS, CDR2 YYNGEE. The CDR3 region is CASSVGGDPREQFF. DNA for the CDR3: TGTGCCAGCAGCGTAGGAGGAGACCCAAGAGAGCAGTTCTTC.

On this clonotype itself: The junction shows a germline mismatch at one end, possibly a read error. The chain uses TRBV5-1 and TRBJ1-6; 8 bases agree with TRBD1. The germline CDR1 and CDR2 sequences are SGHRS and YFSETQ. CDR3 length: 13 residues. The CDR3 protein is CASRLDRASPLHF. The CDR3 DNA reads TGCGCCAGCAGATTGGACAGGGCTTCACCCCTCCACTTT.

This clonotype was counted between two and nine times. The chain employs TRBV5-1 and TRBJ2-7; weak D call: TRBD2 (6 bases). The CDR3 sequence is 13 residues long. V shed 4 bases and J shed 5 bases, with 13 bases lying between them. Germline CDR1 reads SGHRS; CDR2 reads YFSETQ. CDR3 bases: TGCGCCAGCAGCAACCGGGGGAGAGACGAGCAGTACTTC. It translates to CASSNRGRDEQYF.

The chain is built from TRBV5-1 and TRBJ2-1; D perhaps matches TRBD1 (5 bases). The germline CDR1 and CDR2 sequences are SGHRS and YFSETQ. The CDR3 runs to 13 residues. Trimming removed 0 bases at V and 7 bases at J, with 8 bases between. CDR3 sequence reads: CASSLVQANEQFF. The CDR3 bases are TGCGCCAGCAGCTTGGTACAGGCAAATGAGCAGTTCTTC.

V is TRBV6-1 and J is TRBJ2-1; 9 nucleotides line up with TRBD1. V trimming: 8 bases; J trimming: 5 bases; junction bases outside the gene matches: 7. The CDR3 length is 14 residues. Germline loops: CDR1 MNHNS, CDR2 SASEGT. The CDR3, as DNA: TGTGCCAGCCGCCGGGGACAGGGAAACAATGAGCAGTTCTTC. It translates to CASRRGQGNNEQFF.

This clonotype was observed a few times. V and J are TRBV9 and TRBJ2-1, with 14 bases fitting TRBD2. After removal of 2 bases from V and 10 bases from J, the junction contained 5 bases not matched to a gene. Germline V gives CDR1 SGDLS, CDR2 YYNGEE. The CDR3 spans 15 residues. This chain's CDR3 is CASSVTSGGVVEQFF. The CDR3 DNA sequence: TGTGCCAGCAGCGTGACTAGCGGGGGGGTGGTGGAGCAGTTCTTC.

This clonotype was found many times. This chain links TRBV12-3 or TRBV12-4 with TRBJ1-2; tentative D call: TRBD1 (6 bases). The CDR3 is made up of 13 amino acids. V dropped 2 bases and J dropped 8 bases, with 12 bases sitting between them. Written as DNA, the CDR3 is TGTGCCAGCAGTTTAAGGGGGAGCGGGGGCTACACCTTC. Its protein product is CASSLRGSGGYTF.

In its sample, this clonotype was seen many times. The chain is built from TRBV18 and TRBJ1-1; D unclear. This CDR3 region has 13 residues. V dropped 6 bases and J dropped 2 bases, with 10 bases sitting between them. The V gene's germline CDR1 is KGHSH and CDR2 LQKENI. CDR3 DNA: TGTGCCAGCTCGCTAAAAATAAACACTGAAGCTTTCTTT. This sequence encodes CASSLKINTEAFF.

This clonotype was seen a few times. In DNA form, the CDR3 reads TGTGCCATTTCCGAAAGCCATTTCCTCCGGGACAACTCTGGAAACACCATATATTTT. This encodes CAISESHFLRDNSGNTIYF. The V and J genes are TRBV10-3 and TRBJ1-3; a possible D gene is TRBD1 (6 bases). The germline gives CDR1 ENHRY, CDR2 SYGVKD. This CDR3 is built from 19 residues. V was pared by 9 bases and J by 0 bases, with 27 bases between.

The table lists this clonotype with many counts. The CDR3: CASSQLTSGGARNEQFF. The CDR3 DNA is TGCGCCAGCAGCCAATTAACTAGCGGGGGGGCGCGTAATGAGCAGTTCTTC. The chain joins TRBV4-3 to TRBJ2-1; TRBD2 aligns across 13 bases. The CDR3 runs to 17 residues. Looked up from germline, CDR1 is LGHNA and CDR2 is YSLEER. Trimming at V came to 2 bases and at J to 7 bases, leaving 8 bases not matched to a gene.

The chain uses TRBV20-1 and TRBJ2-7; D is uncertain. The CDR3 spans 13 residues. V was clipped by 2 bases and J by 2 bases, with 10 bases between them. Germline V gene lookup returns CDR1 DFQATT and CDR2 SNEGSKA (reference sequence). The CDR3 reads CSARIGITYEQYF. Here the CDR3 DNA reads TGCAGTGCTAGAATAGGGATAACCTACGAGCAGTACTTC.

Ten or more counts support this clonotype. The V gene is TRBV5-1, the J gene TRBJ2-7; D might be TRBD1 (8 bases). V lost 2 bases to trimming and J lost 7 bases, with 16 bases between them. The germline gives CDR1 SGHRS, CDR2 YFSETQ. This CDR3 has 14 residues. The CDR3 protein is CASSFTGGAWEQYF. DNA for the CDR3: TGCGCCAGCAGCTTTACAGGGGGGGCCTGGGAGCAGTACTTC.

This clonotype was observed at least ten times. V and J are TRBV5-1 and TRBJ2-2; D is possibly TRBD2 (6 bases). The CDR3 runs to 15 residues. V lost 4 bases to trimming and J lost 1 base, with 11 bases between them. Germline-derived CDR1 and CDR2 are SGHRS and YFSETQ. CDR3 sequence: CASSLTSRNTGELFF. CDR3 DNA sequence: TGCGCCAGCAGCCTTACTAGCAGGAACACCGGGGAGCTGTTTTTT.

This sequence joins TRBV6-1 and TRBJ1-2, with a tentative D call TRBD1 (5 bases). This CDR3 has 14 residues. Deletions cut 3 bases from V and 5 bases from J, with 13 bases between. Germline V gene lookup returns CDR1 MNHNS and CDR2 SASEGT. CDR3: CASSDALGGYGYTF. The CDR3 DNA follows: TGTGCCAGCAGTGATGCCCTCGGGGGTTATGGCTACACCTTC.

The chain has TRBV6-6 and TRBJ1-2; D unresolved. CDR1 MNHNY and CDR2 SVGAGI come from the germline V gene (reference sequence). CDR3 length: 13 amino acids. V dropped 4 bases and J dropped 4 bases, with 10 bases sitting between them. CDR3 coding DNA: TGTGCCAGCAGTTTGGAAGGGCCCTATGGCTACACCTTC. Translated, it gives CASSLEGPYGYTF.